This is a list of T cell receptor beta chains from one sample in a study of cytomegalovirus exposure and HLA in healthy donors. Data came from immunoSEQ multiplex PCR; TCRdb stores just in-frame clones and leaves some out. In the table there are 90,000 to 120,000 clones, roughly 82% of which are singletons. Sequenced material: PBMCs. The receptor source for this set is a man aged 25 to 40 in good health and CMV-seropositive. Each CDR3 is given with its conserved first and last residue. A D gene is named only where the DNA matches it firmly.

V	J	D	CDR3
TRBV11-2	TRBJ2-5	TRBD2	CASSLDFRLAFETQYF
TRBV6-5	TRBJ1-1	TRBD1	CASSYTGGQTEAFF
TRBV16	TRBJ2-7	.	CASSRGATGKGEQYF
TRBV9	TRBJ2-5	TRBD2	CASSGSSSGAQETQYF
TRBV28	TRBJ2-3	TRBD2	CASRPGGAKDTQYF
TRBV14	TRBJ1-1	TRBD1	CASSQVAGGATEAFF
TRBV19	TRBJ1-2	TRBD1	CASSPGQAVRHGYTF
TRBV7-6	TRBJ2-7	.	CASSPRAGADEQYF
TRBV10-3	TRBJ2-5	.	CASRAQGETQYF
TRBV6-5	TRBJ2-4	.	CASSYQPGLQNIQYF
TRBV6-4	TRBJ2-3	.	CASSATGGSTDTQYF
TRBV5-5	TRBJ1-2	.	CASAGGRLSKGYTF
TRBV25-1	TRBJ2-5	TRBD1	CASSEMWGQEETQYF
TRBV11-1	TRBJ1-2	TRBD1	CASSSSTDRVNGYTF
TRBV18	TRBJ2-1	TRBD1	CASSAGTGGFNEQFF
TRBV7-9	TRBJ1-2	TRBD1	CASSQEGTGPYGTF
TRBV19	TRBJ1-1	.	CASRGERARGEAFF
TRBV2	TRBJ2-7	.	CASSDNIGRGPPSQYF
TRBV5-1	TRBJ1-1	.	CASSLEANTEAFF
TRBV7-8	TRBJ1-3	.	CASSSRDTRNTIYF
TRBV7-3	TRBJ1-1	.	CASSPGQNTEAFF
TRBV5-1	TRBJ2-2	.	CASSKTFLRSTTGELFF
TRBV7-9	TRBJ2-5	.	CASSPRGRSGYQETQYF
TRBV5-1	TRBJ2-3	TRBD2	CASSTGTRAPDTQYF
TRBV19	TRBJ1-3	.	CASTSPRDGRNTIYF
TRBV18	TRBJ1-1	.	CASSPQGGLGTEAFF
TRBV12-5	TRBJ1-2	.	CEQLLNYGYTF
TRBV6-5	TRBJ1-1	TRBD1	CASSSPSGGTEAFF
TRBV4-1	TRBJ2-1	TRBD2	CASSFKSSGGVGNEQFF
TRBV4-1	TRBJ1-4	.	CASSPLKGQGNEKLFF
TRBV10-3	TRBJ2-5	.	CAISAQVEETQYF
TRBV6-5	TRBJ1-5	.	CASNPGPGQPQHF
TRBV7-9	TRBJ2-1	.	CASSLAGGNEQFF
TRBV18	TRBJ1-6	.	CASSPQGTPNSPLHF
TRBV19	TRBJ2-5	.	CASSSGQQETQYF
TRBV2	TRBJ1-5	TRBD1	CASRATGLGQPQHF
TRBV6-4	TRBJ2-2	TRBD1	CASSDYDRGNTGELFF
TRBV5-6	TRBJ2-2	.	CASSPSSGELFF
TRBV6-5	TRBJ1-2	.	CASSYPGYYGYTF